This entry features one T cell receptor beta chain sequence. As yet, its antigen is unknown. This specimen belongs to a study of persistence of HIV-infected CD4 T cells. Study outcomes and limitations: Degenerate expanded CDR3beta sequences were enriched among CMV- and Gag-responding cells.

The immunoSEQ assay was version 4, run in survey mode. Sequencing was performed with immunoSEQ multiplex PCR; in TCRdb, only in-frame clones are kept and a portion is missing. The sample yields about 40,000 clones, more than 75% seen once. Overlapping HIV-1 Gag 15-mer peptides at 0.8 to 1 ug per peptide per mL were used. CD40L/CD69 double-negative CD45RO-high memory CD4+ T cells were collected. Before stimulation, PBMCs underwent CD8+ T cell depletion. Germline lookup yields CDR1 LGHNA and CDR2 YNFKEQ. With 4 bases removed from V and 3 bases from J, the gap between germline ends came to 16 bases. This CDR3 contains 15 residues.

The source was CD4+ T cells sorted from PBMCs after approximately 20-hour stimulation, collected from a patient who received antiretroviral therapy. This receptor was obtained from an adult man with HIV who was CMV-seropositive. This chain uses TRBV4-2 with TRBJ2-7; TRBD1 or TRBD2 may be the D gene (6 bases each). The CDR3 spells CASSRGTSSDYEQYF. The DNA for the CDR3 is TGTGCCAGCAGCCGCGGGACATCCTCTGACTACGAGCAGTACTTC.